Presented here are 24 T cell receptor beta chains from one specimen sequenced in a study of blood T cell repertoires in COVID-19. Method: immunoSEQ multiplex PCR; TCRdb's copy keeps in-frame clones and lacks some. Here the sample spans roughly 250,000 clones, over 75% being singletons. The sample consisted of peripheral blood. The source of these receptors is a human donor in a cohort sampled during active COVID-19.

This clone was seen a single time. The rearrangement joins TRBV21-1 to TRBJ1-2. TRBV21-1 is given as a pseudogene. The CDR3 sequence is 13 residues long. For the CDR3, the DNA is TGTGCCACCCAGGGAGGGGTGTGCTATGGCTACACCTTC. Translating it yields CATQGGVCYGYTF.

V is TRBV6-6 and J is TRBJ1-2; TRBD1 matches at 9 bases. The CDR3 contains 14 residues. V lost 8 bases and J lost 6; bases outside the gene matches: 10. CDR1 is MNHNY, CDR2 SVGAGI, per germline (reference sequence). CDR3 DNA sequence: TGTGCCAGCTTTTACACAGGGGGCGCGAATGGCTACACCTTC. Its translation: CASFYTGGANGYTF.

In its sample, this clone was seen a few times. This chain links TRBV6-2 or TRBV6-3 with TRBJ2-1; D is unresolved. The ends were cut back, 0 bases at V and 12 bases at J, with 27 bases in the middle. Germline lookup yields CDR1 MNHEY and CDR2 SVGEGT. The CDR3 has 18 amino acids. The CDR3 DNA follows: TGTGCCAGCAGTTACTCATCGGCTAGAAGTTACCCCCCACGTACGCAGTTCTTC. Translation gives CASSYSSARSYPPRTQFF.

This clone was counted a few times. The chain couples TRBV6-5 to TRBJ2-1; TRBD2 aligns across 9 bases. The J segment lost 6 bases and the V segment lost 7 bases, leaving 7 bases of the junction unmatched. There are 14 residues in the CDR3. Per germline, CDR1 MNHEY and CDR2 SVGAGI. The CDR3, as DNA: TGTGCCAGCACCTCTAGCGGGACGTTCAATGAGCAGTTCTTC. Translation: CASTSSGTFNEQFF.

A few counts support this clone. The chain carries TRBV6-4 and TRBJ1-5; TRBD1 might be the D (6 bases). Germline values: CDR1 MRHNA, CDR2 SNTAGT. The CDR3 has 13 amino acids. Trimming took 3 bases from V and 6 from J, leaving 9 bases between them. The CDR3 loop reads CASSEQGGQPQHF. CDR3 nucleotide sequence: TGTGCCAGCAGTGAACAGGGCGGTCAGCCCCAGCATTTT.

The CDR3 loop reads CSVEDPGEQFF. CDR3 in DNA: TGCAGCGTTGAAGACCCGGGTGAGCAGTTCTTC. J is TRBJ2-1 and V is TRBV29-1; D uncertain. Trimming left V 0 bases short and J 9 bases short, with 6 bases between. Germline values: CDR1 SQVTM, CDR2 ANQGSEA. CDR3 size: 11 residues.

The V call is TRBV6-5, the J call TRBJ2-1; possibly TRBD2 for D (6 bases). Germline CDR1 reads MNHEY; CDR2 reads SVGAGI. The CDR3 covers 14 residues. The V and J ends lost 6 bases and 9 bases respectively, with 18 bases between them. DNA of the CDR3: TGTGCCAGCAGCTCAGGTGCGGGAATTGGTGAGCAGTTCTTC. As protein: CASSSGAGIGEQFF.

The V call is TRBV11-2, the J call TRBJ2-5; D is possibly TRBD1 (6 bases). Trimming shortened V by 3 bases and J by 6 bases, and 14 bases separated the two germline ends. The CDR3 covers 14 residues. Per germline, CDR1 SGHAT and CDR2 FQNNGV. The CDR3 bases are TGTGCCAGCAGCTTGGACACAGGGCTGAAGACCCAGTACTTC. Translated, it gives CASSLDTGLKTQYF.

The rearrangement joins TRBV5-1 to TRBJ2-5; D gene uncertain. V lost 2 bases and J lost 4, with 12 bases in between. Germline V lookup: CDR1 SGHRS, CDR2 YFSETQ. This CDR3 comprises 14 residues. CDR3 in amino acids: CASSLSLTGETQYF. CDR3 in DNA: TGCGCCAGCAGCTTATCTCTAACCGGAGAGACCCAGTACTTC.

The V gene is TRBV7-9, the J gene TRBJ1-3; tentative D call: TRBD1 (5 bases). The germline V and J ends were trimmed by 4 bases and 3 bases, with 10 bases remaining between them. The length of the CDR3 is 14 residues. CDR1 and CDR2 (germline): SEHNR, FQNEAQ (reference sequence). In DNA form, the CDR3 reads TGTGCCAGCAGCTCCCGGGACTTTGGAAACACCATATATTTT. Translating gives CASSSRDFGNTIYF.

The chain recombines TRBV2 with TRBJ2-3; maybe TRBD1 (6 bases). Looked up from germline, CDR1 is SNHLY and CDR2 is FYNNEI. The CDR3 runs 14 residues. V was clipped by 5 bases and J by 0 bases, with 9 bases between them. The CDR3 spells CASSRTASTDTQYF. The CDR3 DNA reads TGTGCCAGCAGTCGGACAGCCAGCACAGATACGCAGTATTTT. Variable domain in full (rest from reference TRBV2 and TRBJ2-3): EPEVTQTPSHQVTQMGQEVILRCVPISNHLYFYWYRQILGQKVEFLVSFYNNEISEKSEIFDDQFSVERPDGSNFTLKIRSTKLEDSAMYFCASSRTASTDTQYFGPGTRLTVL.

CDR3 DNA: TGTGCCACCAGTGATTCCGGCGTAGCGGGGGCCTTCACAGATACGCAGTATTTT. It is translated as CATSDSGVAGAFTDTQYF. The chain joins TRBV24-1 to TRBJ2-3, with TRBD2 matching 9 bases. The CDR3 spans 18 residues. J gave up 2 bases and V 2 bases, and 10 bases lay outside the gene matches. CDR1 and CDR2 (germline): KGHDR, SFDVKD.

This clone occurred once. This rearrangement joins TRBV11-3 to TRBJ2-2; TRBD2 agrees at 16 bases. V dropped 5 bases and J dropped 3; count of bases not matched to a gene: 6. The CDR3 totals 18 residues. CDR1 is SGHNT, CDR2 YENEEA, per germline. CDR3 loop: CASSEGLAGGLYTGELFF. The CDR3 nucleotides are TGTGCCAGCAGCGAGGGACTAGCGGGAGGGCTTTACACCGGGGAGCTGTTTTTT.

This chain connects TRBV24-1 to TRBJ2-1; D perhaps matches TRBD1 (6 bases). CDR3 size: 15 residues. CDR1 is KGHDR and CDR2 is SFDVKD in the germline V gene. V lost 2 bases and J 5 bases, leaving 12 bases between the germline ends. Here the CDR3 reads CATSDSGQLDNEQFF. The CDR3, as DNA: TGTGCCACCAGTGATTCCGGACAGCTAGACAATGAGCAGTTCTTC.

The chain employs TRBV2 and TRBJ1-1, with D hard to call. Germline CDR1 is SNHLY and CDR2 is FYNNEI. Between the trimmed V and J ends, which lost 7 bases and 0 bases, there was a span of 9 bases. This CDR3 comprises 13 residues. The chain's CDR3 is CASMQSLNTEAFF. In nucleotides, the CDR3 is TGTGCCAGCATGCAGTCTTTGAACACTGAAGCTTTCTTT.

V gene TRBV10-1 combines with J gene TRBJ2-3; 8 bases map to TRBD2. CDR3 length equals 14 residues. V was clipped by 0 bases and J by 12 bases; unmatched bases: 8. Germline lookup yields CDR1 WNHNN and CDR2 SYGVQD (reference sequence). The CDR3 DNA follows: TGCGCCAGCAGTGAGTCTGCCAGCGGGAGAATACAGTATTTT. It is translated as CASSESASGRIQYF.

The CDR3 region is CSVNTGVGANVLTF. The CDR3 DNA sequence: TGCAGCGTCAACACAGGGGTTGGGGCCAACGTCCTGACTTTC. The chain combines TRBV29-1 with TRBJ2-6; TRBD1 agrees at 7 bases. The trim removed 6 bases at V and 3 bases at J, leaving 5 bases unmatched. The CDR3 sequence is 14 residues long. The germline gives CDR1 SQVTM, CDR2 ANQGSEA.

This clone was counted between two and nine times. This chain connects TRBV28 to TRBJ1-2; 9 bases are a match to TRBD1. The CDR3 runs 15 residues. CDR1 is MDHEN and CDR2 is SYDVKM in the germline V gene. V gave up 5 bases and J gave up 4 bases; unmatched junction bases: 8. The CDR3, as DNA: TGTGCCAGCAGTCTAACAGGGGGCGGGGGCTATGGCTACACCTTC. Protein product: CASSLTGGGGYGYTF.

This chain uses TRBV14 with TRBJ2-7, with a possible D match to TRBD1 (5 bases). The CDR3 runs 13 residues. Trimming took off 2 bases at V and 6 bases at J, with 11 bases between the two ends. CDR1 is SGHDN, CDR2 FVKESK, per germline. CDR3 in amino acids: CASSQSRVSEQYF. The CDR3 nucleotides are TGTGCCAGCAGCCAATCCAGGGTTTCCGAGCAGTACTTC.

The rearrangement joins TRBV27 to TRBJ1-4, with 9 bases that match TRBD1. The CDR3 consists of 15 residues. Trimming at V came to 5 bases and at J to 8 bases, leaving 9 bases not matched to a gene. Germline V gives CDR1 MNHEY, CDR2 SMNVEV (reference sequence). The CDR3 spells CASSRTGTGNEKLFF. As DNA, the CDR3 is TGTGCCAGCAGTAGAACCGGGACAGGGAACGAAAAACTGTTTTTT.

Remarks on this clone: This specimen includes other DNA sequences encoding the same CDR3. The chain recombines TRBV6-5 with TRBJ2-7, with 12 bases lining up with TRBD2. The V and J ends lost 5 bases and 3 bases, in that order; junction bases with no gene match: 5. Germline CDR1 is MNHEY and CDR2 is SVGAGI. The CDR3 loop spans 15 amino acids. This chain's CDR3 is CASSRGLAGNYEQYF. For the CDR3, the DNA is TGTGCCAGCAGTCGGGGACTAGCGGGCAACTACGAGCAGTACTTC.

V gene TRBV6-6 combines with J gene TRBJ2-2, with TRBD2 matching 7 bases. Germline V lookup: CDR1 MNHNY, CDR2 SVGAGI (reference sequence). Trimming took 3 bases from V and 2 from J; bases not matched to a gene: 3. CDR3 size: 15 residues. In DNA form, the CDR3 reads TGTGCCAGCAGTTATCCAGCGGGAAACACCGGGGAGCTGTTTTTT. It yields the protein CASSYPAGNTGELFF.

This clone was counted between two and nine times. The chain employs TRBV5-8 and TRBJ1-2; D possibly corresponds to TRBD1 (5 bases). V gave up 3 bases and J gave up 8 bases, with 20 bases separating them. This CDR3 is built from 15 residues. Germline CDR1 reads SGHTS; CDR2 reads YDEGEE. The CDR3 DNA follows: TGTGCCAGCAGCTACGGCGACAGCCGCGAAAGGGGCTACACCTTC. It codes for CASSYGDSRERGYTF.

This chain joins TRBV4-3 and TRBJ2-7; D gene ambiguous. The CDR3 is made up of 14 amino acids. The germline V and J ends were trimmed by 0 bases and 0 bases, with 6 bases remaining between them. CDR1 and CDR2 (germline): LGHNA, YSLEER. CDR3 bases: TGCGCCAGCAGCCAAGAAATGAGCTCCTACGAGCAGTACTTC. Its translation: CASSQEMSSYEQYF.